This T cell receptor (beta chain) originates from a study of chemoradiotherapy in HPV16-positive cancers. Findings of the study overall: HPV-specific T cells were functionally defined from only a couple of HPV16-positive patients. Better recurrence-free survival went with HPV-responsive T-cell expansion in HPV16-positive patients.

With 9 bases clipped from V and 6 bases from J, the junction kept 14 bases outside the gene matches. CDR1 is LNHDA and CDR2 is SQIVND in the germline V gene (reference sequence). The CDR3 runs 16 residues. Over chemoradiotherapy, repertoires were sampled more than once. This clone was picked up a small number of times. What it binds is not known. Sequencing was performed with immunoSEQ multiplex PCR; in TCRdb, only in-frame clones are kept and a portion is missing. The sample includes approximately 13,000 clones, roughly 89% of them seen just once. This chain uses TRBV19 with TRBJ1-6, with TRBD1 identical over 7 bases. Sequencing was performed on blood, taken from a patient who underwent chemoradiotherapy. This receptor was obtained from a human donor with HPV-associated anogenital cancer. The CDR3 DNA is TGTGCCAGCCGAAACCGGGACAGAAGTCCTAATTCACCCCTCCACTTT. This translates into CASRNRDRSPNSPLHF.